The rows below give T cell receptor beta chains drawn from one sample of a study of beta chain features in type 1 diabetes. Sequencing used immunoSEQ multiplex PCR; TCRdb keeps in-frame clones, though not all of them. The sample includes 500,000 to 700,000 clones, less than 20% seen only once; the top ten take about 0.093%. The sequencing sample was made of naive CD4+ T cells from blood. The receptors were sampled from a man younger than 35 in good health. Each CDR3 is given with its conserved first and last residue. D genes are given only for firm matches. Clone size, where shown, is once, few, many, or a class for clones that have expanded.

TRBV14,.,TRBJ2-7,.,CASSQDLRQHYEQYF,TGTGCCAGCAGCCAAGATCTGCGACAGCACTACGAGCAGTACTTC
TRBV11-3,TRBD1,TRBJ2-3,.,CASSLGKRDRGPDTQYF,TGTGCCAGCAGCTTGGGCAAAAGGGACAGGGGGCCAGATACGCAGTATTTT
TRBV7-9,TRBD2,TRBJ2-1,once,CASSLMSGGAYEQFF,TGTGCCAGCAGCTTAATGAGCGGGGGGGCCTATGAGCAGTTCTTC
TRBV11-2,TRBD1,TRBJ2-7,.,CASSPGQGSHEQYF,TGTGCCAGCAGCCCCGGACAGGGATCACACGAGCAGTACTTC
TRBV29-1,TRBD2,TRBJ2-5,few,CSVAQAGRVETQYF,TGCAGCGTTGCACAGGCAGGGAGGGTAGAGACCCAGTACTTC
TRBV19,.,TRBJ1-2,.,CATGHRDTIYGYTF,TGTGCCACTGGCCACCGGGACACAATCTATGGCTACACCTTC
TRBV7-2,.,TRBJ1-1,.,CASSFFDRSTEAFF,TGTGCCAGCAGCTTTTTCGACAGGAGCACTGAAGCTTTCTTT
TRBV5-1,.,TRBJ2-1,few,CASSPSVGNEQFF,TGCGCCAGCAGCCCCTCAGTTGGGAATGAGCAGTTCTTC
TRBV18,.,TRBJ2-7,few,CASSQTQGYEQYF,TGTGCCAGCTCACAGACACAGGGATACGAGCAGTACTTC
TRBV29-1,.,TRBJ1-3,few,CSVENARDGNTIYF,TGCAGCGTTGAAAATGCCAGGGATGGAAACACCATATATTTT
TRBV4-3,.,TRBJ2-3,.,CASSLPDGLATDTQYF,TGCGCCAGCAGCCTACCTGACGGGTTAGCCACAGATACGCAGTATTTT
TRBV7-2,.,TRBJ2-3,.,CASRSGAGATDTQYF,TGTGCCAGCAGATCAGGGGCAGGGGCCACAGATACGCAGTATTTT
TRBV7-2,TRBD1,TRBJ2-7,.,CASSRTGGDEQYF,TGTGCCAGCAGTAGGACAGGGGGCGACGAGCAGTACTTC
TRBV7-7,.,TRBJ2-6,.,CASSVNSGANVLTF,TGTGCTAGCAGCGTTAACTCTGGGGCCAACGTCCTGACTTTC
TRBV7-3,.,TRBJ1-1,few,CASSLYRTVNTEAFF,TGTGCCAGCAGCTTATATCGGACAGTGAACACTGAAGCTTTCTTT
TRBV7-2,.,TRBJ1-4,.,CASSLDGRFQKLFF,TGTGCCAGCAGCTTAGATGGAAGGTTTCAAAAACTGTTTTTT
TRBV6-5,TRBD1,TRBJ1-2,few,CASSYNGQGGYGYTF,TGTGCCAGCAGTTACAACGGACAGGGGGGCTATGGCTACACCTTC
TRBV6-5,.,TRBJ1-2,.,CASIQSHGDYGYTF,TGTGCCAGCATTCAGTCCCACGGGGACTATGGCTACACCTTC
TRBV9,TRBD1,TRBJ2-5,.,CASSAPDRGRETQYF,TGTGCCAGCAGCGCGCCGGACAGGGGTAGGGAGACCCAGTACTTC
TRBV15,TRBD2,TRBJ2-1,.,CATSRLSGGPNEQFF,TGTGCCACCAGTAGACTTTCGGGGGGGCCGAATGAGCAGTTCTTC
TRBV11-3,.,TRBJ2-3,.,CASSLAGSGTNTQYF,TGTGCCAGCAGCTTAGCTGGTAGCGGTACTAATACGCAGTATTTT
TRBV10-3,.,TRBJ2-3,few,CAVTGTGNTDTQYF,TGTGCCGTAACCGGGACTGGGAACACAGATACGCAGTATTTT
TRBV9,TRBD2,TRBJ2-2,.,CASSVGSASGRTTGELFF,TGTGCCAGCAGCGTAGGATCGGCTAGCGGGAGAACCACCGGGGAGCTGTTTTTT
TRBV9,.,TRBJ1-1,.,CASSAVFFPQGLTVMNTEAFF,TGTGCCAGCAGCGCCGTCTTTTTCCCCCAGGGTCTCACCGTGATGAACACTGAAGCTTTCTTT
TRBV7-9,.,TRBJ2-3,.,CASSPASSLQITDTQYF,TGTGCCAGCAGCCCAGCCAGTAGTCTGCAGATCACAGATACGCAGTATTTT
TRBV5-4,.,TRBJ1-2,.,CASSLAQRTNYGYTF,TGTGCCAGCAGCTTGGCCCAGAGAACTAACTATGGCTACACCTTC
TRBV5-1,.,TRBJ1-1,few,CASSLSQGDTEAFF,TGCGCCAGCAGCTTGAGTCAGGGCGACACTGAAGCTTTCTTT
TRBV29-1,TRBD1,TRBJ2-7,few,CSETGQGEYEQYF,TGCAGCGAAACCGGACAGGGGGAGTACGAGCAGTACTTC
TRBV6-6,.,TRBJ1-5,few,CASSYSKGVGQPQHF,TGTGCCAGCAGTTACTCGAAGGGGGTCGGTCAGCCCCAGCATTTT
TRBV9,TRBD1,TRBJ2-5,few,CASSVAAGGMKTQYF,TGTGCCAGCAGCGTAGCTGCAGGGGGCATGAAGACCCAGTACTTC
TRBV28,.,TRBJ2-7,.,CASKAGMAYEQYF,TGTGCCAGCAAGGCAGGGATGGCCTACGAGCAGTACTTC
TRBV7-9,.,TRBJ2-7,few,CASSLWQSYEQYF,TGTGCCAGCAGCTTATGGCAGTCCTACGAGCAGTACTTC
TRBV28,.,TRBJ1-2,few,CASSYQQPYGYTF,TGTGCCAGCAGTTACCAACAGCCCTATGGCTACACCTTC
TRBV29-1,.,TRBJ1-1,.,CSVRQWRGMNTEAFF,TGCAGCGTGCGCCAATGGAGGGGCATGAACACTGAAGCTTTCTTT
TRBV30,.,TRBJ1-1,few,CAWEVGGYTEAFF,TGTGCCTGGGAGGTGGGGGGATACACTGAAGCTTTCTTT
TRBV5-1,.,TRBJ2-7,few,CASVMGQGPSYEQYF,TGCGCCAGCGTGATGGGGCAGGGCCCCTCCTACGAGCAGTACTTC
TRBV4-2,TRBD2,TRBJ2-2,.,CASSPRLAGIGANTGELFF,TGTGCCAGCAGCCCCCGACTAGCGGGAATAGGAGCGAACACCGGGGAGCTGTTTTTT
TRBV7-2,.,TRBJ2-2,few,CASSSPTGRGGELFF,TGTGCCAGCAGCTCACCTACAGGGCGGGGCGGGGAGCTGTTTTTT
TRBV5-4,.,TRBJ1-2,.,CASSFKFIRGKGHTF,TGTGCCAGCAGCTTTAAATTCATCCGGGGGAAAGGCCACACCTTC
TRBV30,.,TRBJ2-5,.,CAWSVRVGETQYF,TGTGCCTGGAGTGTAAGGGTTGGGGAGACCCAGTACTTC
TRBV6-5,.,TRBJ1-2,few,CASSYSTGNYGYTF,TGTGCCAGCAGTTACTCGACGGGAAACTATGGCTACACCTTC